The 24 T cell receptor beta chains in this list originate from one sample, sequenced in a study of control samples from healthy donors and cancer patients. Method: immunoSEQ multiplex PCR; TCRdb's copy keeps in-frame clones and lacks some. This sample yields 150,000 to 200,000 clones, of which about 91% are seen a single time; approximately 4.9% belongs to the top ten. The sequenced material came from blood. These receptors were collected from a woman between 25 and 40 years old in good health.

V and J are TRBV3-1 (or the pseudogene TRBV3-2) and TRBJ2-3, with 10 bases that match TRBD2. This CDR3 has 20 residues. From germline, CDR1 is LGHDT and CDR2 YNNKEL (reference sequence). Trimming removed 4 bases from V and 0 bases from J; junction bases left unmatched: 16. The CDR3 DNA is TGTGCCAGCAGCCGCTCCCTCTCCGGGACTAGCGCCGCTAGCACAGATACGCAGTATTTT. It is translated as CASSRSLSGTSAASTDTQYF.

This clone has only a few counts. V gene TRBV3-1 (or the pseudogene TRBV3-2) combines with J gene TRBJ1-1; D is possibly TRBD1 (5 bases). CDR3 size: 14 residues. The germline V gene encodes CDR1 LGHDT and CDR2 YNNKEL (reference sequence). V was clipped by 0 bases and J by 9 bases, with 14 bases between them. Here the CDR3 reads CASSQDRSSGKAFF. In DNA, the CDR3 is TGTGCCAGCAGCCAAGATAGGTCGTCAGGGAAAGCTTTCTTT.

This chain connects TRBV20-1 to TRBJ1-5; 8 nucleotides agree with TRBD1. The CDR3 length is 15 residues. V shed 3 bases and J 3 bases; nucleotides not matched to a gene: 7. CDR1 is DFQATT and CDR2 is SNEGSKA in the germline V gene (reference sequence). The CDR3 loop is CSASTSGGINQPQHF. CDR3 in DNA: TGCAGTGCTAGTACCTCAGGGGGCATCAATCAGCCCCAGCATTTT.

The chain combines TRBV5-6 with TRBJ2-7; D remains unclear. V lost 0 bases and J 3 bases, leaving 13 bases between the germline ends. The CDR3 is 15 amino acids. Germline V CDR1 and CDR2: SGHDT, YYEEEE. The CDR3 sequence: CASSLAPQTRYEQYF. The DNA of the CDR3 is TGTGCCAGCAGCTTGGCACCCCAAACCCGCTACGAGCAGTACTTC.

The rearrangement joins TRBV9 to TRBJ2-1, with D perhaps matching TRBD1 or TRBD2 (6 bases each). CDR1 is SGDLS, CDR2 YYNGEE, per germline. There are 17 residues in the CDR3. The V end lost 0 bases, the J end lost 5 bases, and 18 bases lay between the germline ends. The CDR3 coding sequence is TGTGCCAGCAGCGTAGCCGGGGGCGGGATCGGGGACAATGAGCAGTTCTTC. Protein: CASSVAGGGIGDNEQFF.

The chain has TRBV2 and TRBJ2-7; D is undetermined. Per germline, CDR1 SNHLY and CDR2 FYNNEI. CDR3 size: 13 residues. V lost 6 bases to trimming and J lost 3 bases, with 12 bases between them. For the CDR3, the DNA is TGTGCCAGCAGAGTAACTAACCTCTACGAGCAGTACGTC. Protein product: CASRVTNLYEQYV.

The V call is TRBV7-9, the J call TRBJ2-5; tentatively, D is TRBD2 (5 bases). The CDR3 has 11 residues. Germline lookup yields CDR1 SEHNR and CDR2 FQNEAQ (reference sequence). Trimming took off 6 bases at V and 5 bases at J, with 7 bases between the two ends. CDR3 amino acids: CASRPGETQYF. The CDR3 coding sequence is TGTGCCAGCAGGCCGGGGGAGACCCAGTACTTC.

The chain recombines TRBV4-1 with TRBJ1-1; weak D call: TRBD1 (6 bases). Germline CDR1 is MGHRA and CDR2 is YSYEKL. The ends were cut back, 1 base at V and 5 bases at J, with 14 bases in the middle. This CDR3 is 15 amino acids long. The CDR3 coding sequence is TGCGCCAGCAGCCAAGTGAGCAGGGGACAAACTGAAGCTTTCTTT. Translating it yields CASSQVSRGQTEAFF.

V usage is TRBV24-1 and J usage is TRBJ2-2, with 10 bases matching TRBD2. Germline V lookup: CDR1 KGHDR, CDR2 SFDVKD. J was trimmed by 4 bases and V by 11 bases; bases with no gene match: 3. This CDR3 spans 13 amino acids. The CDR3 sequence: CAISGGPTGELFF. The CDR3 region has the DNA TGTGCCATTAGCGGGGGGCCCACCGGGGAGCTGTTTTTT.

The chain uses TRBV5-5 and TRBJ2-5, with unresolved D. The CDR3 contains 14 residues. Germline values: CDR1 SGHKS, CDR2 YYEKEE (reference sequence). V was cut by 0 bases and J by 3 bases, with 9 bases left in between. The CDR3 spells CASSLDPGEETQYF. The CDR3 DNA is TGTGCCAGCAGCTTGGATCCTGGGGAAGAGACCCAGTACTTC.

CDR3 nucleotide sequence: TGTGCCAGCAGCTTCAAAGGGGTCACTGAAGCTTTCTTT. Translated: CASSFKGVTEAFF. The rearrangement uses TRBV7-9 and TRBJ1-1, with a weak D call TRBD1 (5 bases). With 3 bases removed from V and 4 bases from J, the gap between germline ends came to 9 bases. The CDR3 sequence is 13 residues long. The germline CDR1 and CDR2 sequences are SEHNR and FQNEAQ (reference sequence).

The chain links TRBV24-1 to TRBJ2-3; no definite D call. Germline V gene lookup returns CDR1 KGHDR and CDR2 SFDVKD. The CDR3 sequence is 13 residues long. Between the trimmed V and J ends, which lost 3 bases and 10 bases, there was a span of 13 bases. CDR3 sequence reads: CATSDPIDDAQYF. For the CDR3, the DNA is TGTGCCACCAGTGATCCCATTGATGATGCGCAGTATTTT.

J is TRBJ2-5 and V is TRBV4-1, with D maybe TRBD2 (6 bases). Germline V gene data show CDR1 as MGHRA and CDR2 as YSYEKL. Trimming left V 1 base short and J 2 bases short, with 11 bases between. CDR3 size: 15 residues. The CDR3 region has the DNA TGCGCCAGCAGCCAAGTGGCTAGCGAACAAGAGACCCAGTACTTC. This translates into CASSQVASEQETQYF.

The J gene is TRBJ2-2, the V gene TRBV5-4, with D possibly being TRBD2 (5 bases). Germline-derived CDR1 and CDR2 are SGHNT and YYREEE (reference sequence). The ends were cut back, 2 bases at V and 3 bases at J, with 14 bases in the middle. The CDR3 is 16 residues long. This CDR3 reads CASSFPGGWDTGELFF. Here the CDR3 DNA reads TGTGCCAGCAGCTTTCCGGGCGGGTGGGACACCGGGGAGCTGTTTTTT.

The rearrangement joins TRBV5-1 to TRBJ1-6; weak D call: TRBD1 (6 bases). CDR1 and CDR2 from the germline V gene are SGHRS and YFSETQ. Between the trimmed V and J ends, which lost 0 bases and 9 bases, there was a span of 10 bases. This CDR3 comprises 14 residues. CDR3 in amino acids: CASSLDRAGSPLHF. The CDR3 DNA reads TGCGCCAGCAGCTTGGACAGGGCAGGTTCACCCCTCCACTTT.

The rearrangement joins TRBV5-1 to TRBJ2-1; D not resolved. Germline CDR1 is SGHRS and CDR2 is YFSETQ. The V gene lost 2 bases and the J gene lost 1 base, with 4 bases spanning the gap. CDR3 length equals 13 residues. This CDR3 is CASSFGSYNEQFF. The CDR3 DNA reads TGCGCCAGCAGCTTCGGATCCTACAATGAGCAGTTCTTC. The full variable domain, its missing parts supplied by reference TRBV5-1 and TRBJ2-1, is KAGVTQTPRYLIKTRGQQVTLSCSPISGHRSVSWYQQTPGQGLQFLFEYFSETQRNKGNFPGRFSGRQFSNSRSEMNVSTLELGDSALYLCASSFGSYNEQFFGPGTRLTVL.

This chain joins TRBV19 and TRBJ1-6; D not certain. Looked up from germline, CDR1 is LNHDA and CDR2 is SQIVND (reference sequence). Trimming shortened V by 6 bases and J by 11 bases, and 14 bases separated the two germline ends. CDR3 length equals 13 residues. CDR3 coding DNA: TGTGCCAGTAGCCTTTCCCTGGGAACACCCCTCCACTTT. Protein product: CASSLSLGTPLHF. The variable domain in full, completed from reference TRBV19 and TRBJ1-6, reads DGGITQSPKYLFRKEGQNVTLSCEQNLNHDAMYWYRQDPGQGLRLIYYSQIVNDFQKGDIAEGYSVSREKKESFPLTVTSAQKNPTAFYLCASSLSLGTPLHFGNGTRLTVT.

The chain uses TRBV11-2 and TRBJ2-6; D unclear. The CDR3 spans 15 residues. Trimming took 6 bases from V and 4 from J, leaving 13 bases between them. Looked up from germline, CDR1 is SGHAT and CDR2 is FQNNGV. The CDR3: CASRALVSGANVLTF. CDR3 coding DNA: TGTGCCAGCAGAGCCCTAGTATCCGGGGCCAACGTCCTGACTTTC. Together with reference TRBV11-2 and TRBJ2-6, the CDR3 gives the full variable domain: EAGVAQSPRYKIIEKRQSVAFWCNPISGHATLYWYQQILGQGPKLLIQFQNNGVVDDSQLPKDRFSAERLKGVDSTLKIQPAKLEDSAVYLCASRALVSGANVLTFGAGSRLTVL.

The rearrangement joins TRBV10-2 to TRBJ2-1; TRBD2 matches at 15 bases. V shed 3 bases, J shed 14 bases, and the junction held 5 bases outside the gene matches. The CDR3 length is 14 residues. CDR1 is WSHSY, CDR2 SAAADI, per germline. The CDR3 spells CASSELRTSGGEFF. Written as DNA, the CDR3 is TGCGCCAGCAGTGAACTTCGGACTAGCGGGGGGGAGTTCTTC.

This chain uses TRBV2 with TRBJ2-1; D might be TRBD1 (6 bases). The CDR3 length is 14 residues. With 4 bases removed from V and 3 bases from J, the gap between germline ends came to 10 bases. CDR1 is SNHLY and CDR2 is FYNNEI in the germline V gene. The CDR3 DNA sequence: TGTGCCAGCAGTGGGGGGCGCCTCTACAATGAGCAGTTCTTC. It is translated as CASSGGRLYNEQFF.

This rearrangement joins TRBV27 to TRBJ2-2; TRBD2 matches at 10 bases. The V gene end was trimmed by 2 bases and the J gene end by 13 bases; junction bases not matched to a gene: 7. The CDR3 contains 14 residues. Germline CDR1 and CDR2: MNHEY and SMNVEV (reference sequence). This chain's CDR3 is CASSLAERGGWLFF. CDR3 DNA: TGTGCCAGCAGTTTAGCGGAGCGGGGGGGATGGCTGTTTTTT.

This sequence joins TRBV6-6 and TRBJ2-7; 9 bases line up with TRBD1. This CDR3 spans 15 amino acids. Germline CDR1 reads MNHNY; CDR2 reads SVGAGI (reference sequence). V shed 5 bases, J shed 2 bases, and the junction held 7 bases outside the gene matches. The CDR3, as DNA: TGTGCCAGCAGTCCCGGGACAGGGATCCCCTACGAGCAGTACGTC. This encodes CASSPGTGIPYEQYV.

The rearrangement joins TRBV10-3 to TRBJ2-2; 9 bases align to TRBD2. Unmatched junction bases numbered 6, after V lost 3 bases and J lost 1 base. Germline lookup yields CDR1 ENHRY and CDR2 SYGVKD. The CDR3 is made up of 17 amino acids. The CDR3 sequence: CAISDIAGVLNTGELFF. In DNA form, the CDR3 reads TGTGCCATCAGTGATATAGCGGGAGTGTTGAACACCGGGGAGCTGTTTTTT.

Notes on this clone: At one boundary the junction diverges from the germline segment, which might be a read error. V usage is TRBV6-7 and J usage is TRBJ1-6; D ambiguous. TRBV6-7 is an ORF, with its function uncertain. The CDR3 is 13 amino acids. DNA for the CDR3: TGCCCCCCCAGGAGCTCCTATAATTCACCCCTCCACTTT. It yields the protein CPPRSSYNSPLHF.